Following are 32 T cell receptor beta chains from one sample sequenced in a study of shared clonotypes between healthy human individuals (TCRdb year 2020). CD8 naive samples were CD45RO-negative cells positively selected for CCR7, giving a CD45RA+CCR7+ population that excluded TemRA cells. Libraries came from the immunoSEQ multiplex PCR assay. The source is immuneACCESS, and TCRdb retained only in-frame sequences with V and J called. Part of the clones is not carried over; for the studies checked, unresolved V genes explain less than half of this, and the remainder is unexplained. The table for this sample lists some 2.1 million clones; about 93% of them were counted only once. About 1.6% of the sample lies in the top ten. Sequenced material: naive CD8+ T cells from PBMCs. In the paper's terms, the cell subset or site label means: CD45RA+CCR7+. The receptors come from a man between 18 and 35 years old in good health. Some clones in this sample may be carry-over from other donors' samples.

Only a few counts were recorded for this clone. The chain combines TRBV11-1 with TRBJ1-1; D gene ambiguous. The CDR3 sequence is 13 residues long. Per the germline V gene, CDR1 is SGHAT and CDR2 is FQDESV (reference sequence). Trimming cost V 4 bases and J 1 base, with 7 bases left between them. The CDR3 DNA sequence: TGTGCCAGCAGCTACCTGGAGAACACTGAAGCTTTCTTT. As protein: CASSYLENTEAFF.

DNA of the CDR3: TGTGCCAGCAGCTTGGGAGGCGCGCACACTGAAGCTTTCTTT. It translates to CASSLGGAHTEAFF. This chain uses TRBV11-2 with TRBJ1-1; D remains ambiguous. The CDR3 extends over 14 amino acids. The V end lost 3 bases, the J end lost 3 bases, and 11 bases lay between the germline ends. Germline CDR1 is SGHAT and CDR2 is FQNNGV.

The gene calls are TRBV2 and TRBJ1-1; 8 nucleotides match TRBD1. The germline V gene has CDR1 SNHLY and CDR2 FYNNEI. Trimming cost V 8 bases and J 5 bases; bases outside gene matches: 7. The CDR3 runs 13 residues. In nucleotides, the CDR3 is TGTGCCAGCTCAGGACAGGGCATTACTGAAGCTTTCTTT. It is translated as CASSGQGITEAFF.

The V and J genes are TRBV4-1 and TRBJ2-3; perhaps TRBD2 as D (5 bases). The CDR3 length is 16 residues. Germline lookup yields CDR1 MGHRA and CDR2 YSYEKL. V lost 1 base and J 0 bases, leaving 11 bases between the germline ends. The CDR3 sequence: CASSQVERESTDTQYF. DNA of the CDR3: TGCGCCAGCAGCCAAGTTGAGAGGGAAAGCACAGATACGCAGTATTTT.

This clone was detected only once. The chain uses TRBV2 and TRBJ2-7, with 7 positions matching TRBD1. The CDR3 spans 17 residues. J lost 6 bases, V lost 2 bases, and 16 bases had no gene match. Germline CDR1 reads SNHLY; CDR2 reads FYNNEI. CDR3 bases: TGTGCCAGCAGTGAAATAGGATCGGGACAGAGTCGGGGCGAGCAGTACTTC. Protein sequence: CASSEIGSGQSRGEQYF.

CDR3 in amino acids: CASTQLAGVEDTQYF. CDR3 nucleotide sequence: TGTGCCAGCACCCAACTAGCGGGAGTAGAAGATACGCAGTATTTT. The chain recombines TRBV28 with TRBJ2-3, with 11 bases lining up with TRBD2. Germline values: CDR1 MDHEN, CDR2 SYDVKM. Germline trimming cut 7 bases from V and 5 bases from J; bases unmatched to any gene: 8. CDR3 length: 15 amino acids.

This chain connects TRBV7-9 to TRBJ2-1; 9 bases align to TRBD1. Trimming removed 9 bases from V and 6 bases from J; junction bases left unmatched: 9. Germline CDR1 SEHNR, CDR2 FQNEAQ (reference sequence). The CDR3 is 14 amino acids. Here the CDR3 DNA reads TGTGCCAGAGGGGGGGACAGGGAGGCCAATGAGCAGTTCTTC. Residues: CARGGDREANEQFF.

In its sample, this clone was seen a few times. The sample carries other DNA sequences with the same CDR3. This chain uses TRBV9 with TRBJ1-1; 8 nucleotides line up with TRBD1. Germline V gives CDR1 SGDLS, CDR2 YYNGEE. The ends lost 2 bases at V and 1 base at J; junction bases unmatched: 1. The length of the CDR3 is 14 residues. The CDR3 nucleotides are TGTGCCAGCAGCGTCGGGACAGGGAACACTGAAGCTTTCTTT. It is translated as CASSVGTGNTEAFF.

This chain uses TRBV27 with TRBJ2-1, with 7 bases that match TRBD2. Losses at the gene ends were 6 bases for V and 4 bases for J; bases not matched to a gene: 6. The CDR3 is 14 residues long. Per the germline V gene, CDR1 is MNHEY and CDR2 is SMNVEV (reference sequence). This chain's CDR3 is CASSPRLAYNEQFF. CDR3 coding DNA: TGTGCCAGCAGCCCAAGACTAGCTTACAATGAGCAGTTCTTC.

The chain employs TRBV10-2 and TRBJ1-1, with 10 bases identical to TRBD1. The CDR3 is 17 amino acids. V gave up 2 bases and J gave up 1 base; unmatched junction bases: 7. Germline V gives CDR1 WSHSY, CDR2 SAAADI. This chain's CDR3 is CASSEGGTGAANTEAFF. DNA for the CDR3: TGCGCCAGCAGTGAGGGGGGGACAGGGGCTGCGAACACTGAAGCTTTCTTT.

This clone was recorded only once. This chain connects TRBV5-1 to TRBJ2-1; maybe TRBD2 (5 bases). The CDR3 contains 12 residues. CDR1 is SGHRS and CDR2 is YFSETQ in the germline V gene. V gave up 4 bases and J gave up 12 bases, with 14 bases separating them. The CDR3 region is CASSPTGSGQFF. In DNA, the CDR3 is TGCGCCAGCAGCCCCACGGGCAGCGGGCAGTTCTTC.

The chain joins TRBV9 to TRBJ1-1, with D possibly being TRBD1 (5 bases). Germline CDR1 SGDLS, CDR2 YYNGEE. Trimming pared 4 bases from V and 7 bases from J, leaving 17 bases between. This CDR3 has 14 residues. CDR3 sequence reads: CASSYLGATDEAFF. DNA for the CDR3: TGTGCCAGCAGCTATCTAGGGGCCACCGATGAAGCTTTCTTT.

A few counts support this clone. The genes are TRBV27 and TRBJ1-5; TRBD1 is a possible D gene (5 bases). V was cut by 6 bases and J by 9 bases, with 15 bases left in between. Germline V CDR1 and CDR2: MNHEY, SMNVEV (reference sequence). The CDR3 is made up of 13 amino acids. Here the CDR3 reads CASRPGGLGPQHF. The CDR3 nucleotides read TGTGCCAGCAGACCTGGGGGATTAGGGCCCCAGCATTTT.

The chain is built from TRBV5-1 and TRBJ1-4, with 9 bases lining up with TRBD1. The CDR3 contains 15 residues. The J segment lost 8 bases and the V segment lost 3 bases, leaving 8 bases of the junction unmatched. Germline V gene lookup returns CDR1 SGHRS and CDR2 YFSETQ. The CDR3 here is CASSWTDRGREKLFF. DNA for the CDR3: TGCGCCAGCAGCTGGACGGACAGGGGCAGGGAAAAACTGTTTTTT.

The chain links TRBV7-9 to TRBJ2-1; D is uncertain. V was cut by 0 bases and J by 0 bases, with 15 bases left in between. This CDR3 is 18 amino acids long. Germline V lookup: CDR1 SEHNR, CDR2 FQNEAQ (reference sequence). This CDR3 reads CASSLATAWSSSYNEQFF. The CDR3 DNA is TGTGCCAGCAGCTTAGCCACAGCATGGTCCAGCTCCTACAATGAGCAGTTCTTC.

The V and J genes are TRBV28 and TRBJ1-4; D perhaps matches TRBD1 (6 bases). Germline CDR1 and CDR2: MDHEN and SYDVKM. Trimming removed 5 bases from V and 8 bases from J, with 15 bases in between. CDR3 size: 14 residues. The CDR3 loop is CASSTGRVREKLFF. The CDR3 DNA follows: TGTGCCAGCAGTACAGGGCGGGTTCGGGAAAAACTGTTTTTT.

The chain carries TRBV28 and TRBJ2-7; 8 nucleotides match TRBD2. Germline V gives CDR1 MDHEN, CDR2 SYDVKM. CDR3 length equals 14 residues. Trimming took 5 bases from V and 7 from J; bases not matched to a gene: 10. DNA of the CDR3: TGTGCCAGCAGTGCTAGCGGGTGGTATGTGGAGCAGTACTTC. Encoded protein: CASSASGWYVEQYF.

About this clone: One junction end disagrees with the germline gene, perhaps due to a read error. This chain links TRBV10-2 with TRBJ2-3; D uncertain. The CDR3 runs to 16 residues. Germline V gene data show CDR1 as WSHSY and CDR2 as SAAADI. In DNA form, the CDR3 reads TGCGCCAGCAGTGGGCCCCCGGGCCCCGGCACGGATACGCAGTATTTT. Amino acids: CASSGPPGPGTDTQYF.

V is TRBV9 and J is TRBJ2-5; a possible D gene is TRBD1 (5 bases). Germline V gene data show CDR1 as SGDLS and CDR2 as YYNGEE. This CDR3 is built from 14 residues. Trimming took 3 bases from V and 2 from J, leaving 11 bases between them. CDR3 sequence: CASSAQGLQETQYF. CDR3 DNA sequence: TGTGCCAGCAGCGCCCAGGGTCTACAAGAGACCCAGTACTTC.

The chain couples TRBV27 to TRBJ2-7; D could derive from TRBD1 or TRBD2 (5 bases each). CDR1 and CDR2 (germline): MNHEY, SMNVEV (reference sequence). V lost 5 bases, J lost 3 bases, and 14 bases lay in between. The length of the CDR3 is 14 residues. In nucleotides, the CDR3 is TGTGCCAGCAGTGGGTCCGGGACCTACTACGAGCAGTACTTC. This sequence encodes CASSGSGTYYEQYF.

This chain joins TRBV10-3 and TRBJ2-2; 7 bases line up with TRBD1. Germline CDR1 reads ENHRY; CDR2 reads SYGVKD. The V segment lost 2 bases and the J segment 2 bases; nucleotides outside the gene matches: 5. There are 16 residues in the CDR3. The CDR3: CAISEVAGGNTGELFF. CDR3 nucleotides: TGTGCCATCAGTGAGGTGGCAGGGGGAAACACCGGGGAGCTGTTTTTT.

The sample holds one count of this clone. V gene TRBV27 combines with J gene TRBJ1-1, with 8 bases matching TRBD1. Per the germline V gene, CDR1 is MNHEY and CDR2 is SMNVEV (reference sequence). This CDR3 spans 16 amino acids. J was trimmed by 3 bases and V by 6 bases; bases with no gene match: 12. For the CDR3, the DNA is TGTGCCAGCAGCCGAAACCAGGGGGCGAAGGACACTGAAGCTTTCTTT. Its protein is CASSRNQGAKDTEAFF.

The rearrangement joins TRBV5-4 to TRBJ2-5; D remains ambiguous. Trimming took off 0 bases at V and 2 bases at J, with 8 bases between the two ends. Germline V gene sequence: CDR1 SGHNT, CDR2 YYREEE (reference sequence). The CDR3 contains 14 residues. The CDR3 DNA sequence: TGTGCCAGCAGCTTGGAACTGTTACAAGAGACCCAGTACTTC. Its protein product is CASSLELLQETQYF.

CDR3 sequence reads: CASSLGLTGIYNEQFF. CDR3 DNA: TGTGCCAGCAGTCTTGGGCTAACCGGCATATACAATGAGCAGTTCTTC. J is TRBJ2-1 and V is TRBV27; D uncertain. Germline loops: CDR1 MNHEY, CDR2 SMNVEV (reference sequence). The CDR3 runs to 16 residues. With 5 bases removed from V and 4 bases from J, the gap between germline ends came to 18 bases.

A single count supports this clone. The genes are TRBV9 and TRBJ2-7, with 8 bases matching TRBD1. The CDR3 sequence is 12 residues long. Germline loops: CDR1 SGDLS, CDR2 YYNGEE. The V and J ends lost 8 bases and 5 bases, in that order; junction bases with no gene match: 6. The CDR3 sequence is CASGQGSHEQYF. The CDR3, as DNA: TGTGCCAGTGGACAGGGTTCCCACGAGCAGTACTTC.

The chain is built from TRBV19 and TRBJ2-2; the D gene could be TRBD1 or TRBD2 (5 bases each). The germline CDR1 and CDR2 sequences are LNHDA and SQIVND (reference sequence). Trimming cost V 0 bases and J 2 bases, with 13 bases left between them. The CDR3 runs 17 residues. The CDR3 DNA follows: TGTGCCAGTAGTATAGACCGGGACGGCACTAACACCGGGGAGCTGTTTTTT. Its translation: CASSIDRDGTNTGELFF.

The rearrangement joins TRBV30 to TRBJ2-1; 8 bases agree with TRBD2. Per germline, CDR1 GTSNPN and CDR2 SVGIG (reference sequence). V lost 0 bases to trimming and J lost 4 bases; unmatched junction nucleotides: 5. This CDR3 comprises 15 residues. CDR3 in amino acids: CAWSVLAGPYNEQFF. The CDR3 bases are TGTGCCTGGAGTGTTTTAGCGGGACCTTACAATGAGCAGTTCTTC.

The chain is built from TRBV29-1 and TRBJ2-7; D perhaps matches TRBD2 (5 bases). CDR1 and CDR2 from the germline V gene are SQVTM and ANQGSEA. The V end lost 1 base, the J end lost 1 base, and 8 bases lay between the germline ends. The CDR3 sequence is 13 residues long. As DNA, the CDR3 is TGCAGCGTTGAAGTTTCGGGATCCTACGAGCAGTACTTC. Translating it yields CSVEVSGSYEQYF.

Comment on this clone: An end of the junction differs from the germline gene, which may be a read error. The J gene is TRBJ1-5, the V gene TRBV10-3; TRBD1 matches 9 bases. Germline values: CDR1 ENHRY, CDR2 SYGVKD. The length of the CDR3 is 17 residues. The CDR3 loop reads CASSDGTGWYGNQPQHF. The CDR3 nucleotides are TGTGCCAGCAGTGACGGGACAGGGTGGTACGGCAATCAGCCCCAGCATTTT.

The V gene is TRBV11-2, the J gene TRBJ1-3, with D perhaps matching TRBD1 (5 bases). The germline CDR1 and CDR2 sequences are SGHAT and FQNNGV. The CDR3 consists of 17 residues. V was trimmed by 3 bases and J by 0 bases, leaving 15 bases between them. The chain's CDR3 is CASSFGGTLYSGNTIYF. CDR3 nucleotides: TGTGCCAGCAGCTTTGGGGGGACCCTATACTCTGGAAACACCATATATTTT. The complete variable domain, with remaining parts taken from reference TRBV11-2 and TRBJ1-3, reads EAGVAQSPRYKIIEKRQSVAFWCNPISGHATLYWYQQILGQGPKLLIQFQNNGVVDDSQLPKDRFSAERLKGVDSTLKIQPAKLEDSAVYLCASSFGGTLYSGNTIYFGEGSWLTVV.

This clone was counted once. Other nucleotide sequences in the sample specify the same CDR3. The chain has TRBV20-1 and TRBJ2-7; no definite D call. There are 9 residues in the CDR3. Germline CDR1 and CDR2: DFQATT and SNEGSKA (reference sequence). The V and J ends lost 6 bases and 3 bases respectively, with 3 bases between them. In DNA, the CDR3 is TGCAGTGCCCACTACGAGCAGTACTTC. It codes for CSAHYEQYF.

The J gene is TRBJ2-7, the V gene TRBV28; D is perhaps TRBD2 (6 bases). The CDR3 extends over 14 amino acids. Trimming shortened V by 6 bases and J by 3 bases, and 15 bases separated the two germline ends. From germline, CDR1 is MDHEN and CDR2 SYDVKM. CDR3 in DNA: TGTGCCAGCAGCCTGGCCCGGGGAGGCTACGAGCAGTACTTC. This gives the protein CASSLARGGYEQYF.